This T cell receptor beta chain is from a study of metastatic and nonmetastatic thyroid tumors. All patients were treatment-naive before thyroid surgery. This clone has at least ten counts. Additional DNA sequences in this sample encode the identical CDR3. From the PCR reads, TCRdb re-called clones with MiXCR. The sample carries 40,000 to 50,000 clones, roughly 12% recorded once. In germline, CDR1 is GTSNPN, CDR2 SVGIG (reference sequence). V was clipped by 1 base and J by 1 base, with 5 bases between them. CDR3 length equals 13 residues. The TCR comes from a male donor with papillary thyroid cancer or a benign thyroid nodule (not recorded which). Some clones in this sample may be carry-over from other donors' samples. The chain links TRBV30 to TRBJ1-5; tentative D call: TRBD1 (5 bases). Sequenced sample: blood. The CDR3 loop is CAWSGGSNQPQHF. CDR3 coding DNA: TGTGCCTGGAGTGGGGGGAGCAATCAGCCCCAGCATTTT.